The source of this T cell receptor beta chain is a study of cytomegalovirus exposure and HLA in healthy donors. Study results and limitations: A few chains linked to CMV were shown in vitro to be specific for CMV antigens.

Regarding this clone: Its antigen is still unknown.

CDR1 is LNHDA and CDR2 is SQIVND in the germline V gene (reference sequence). This CDR3 has 14 amino acids. The V gene lost 8 bases and the J gene lost 8 bases, with 18 bases spanning the gap. When sampled, the donors appeared nominally healthy, though they likely had unrecorded immune exposures. Primers for the PCR totalled 60 Vbeta and 13 Jbeta. TCRdb's copy holds only in-frame clones and misses some; the assay was immunoSEQ multiplex PCR. Among 150,000 to 200,000 clones listed, about 80% were seen once. The TCR comes from a man aged 25 to 40 in good health and CMV-seronegative. Sequencing was carried out using PBMCs. The V and J genes are TRBV19 and TRBJ2-2; D perhaps matches TRBD1 (5 bases). As DNA, the CDR3 is TGTGCCAGTGGCCAGGGATTGGGGCGTGGGGAGCTGTTTTTT. It yields the protein CASGQGLGRGELFF.